This TCR beta chain was identified in a study of CD8 T cells in ankylosing spondylitis. The CDR3 covers 14 residues. Germline CDR1 SGHVS, CDR2 FQNEAQ. V was cut by 1 base and J by 5 bases, with 11 bases left in between. Each CDR3 protein gets one entry after TCRdb re-called the 5' RACE reads with MiXCR. The table includes 250,000 to 350,000 distinct CDR3 sequences, 20% detected once. Study results and limitations: Reportedly, disease-linked clones are significantly enriched in ankylosing spondylitis patients' matched synovial fluid.

This clonotype was picked up one time. Its antigen is undetermined. The V and J genes are TRBV7-8 and TRBJ2-5; no reliable D call. This receptor was identified in a male donor with ankylosing spondylitis or in good health (not recorded which). The sample was blood, either unsorted or a sorted T cell fraction (not recorded which). For the CDR3, the DNA is TGTGCCAGCAGCTTAGGGCCCCATAGGGAGACCCAGTACTTC. Its translation is CASSLGPHRETQYF.